This entry is about one TCR beta chain. As originally analysed: Estimates of nucleated cell counts were drawn from the amplification of reference gene primers. Only in-frame clones appear in the TCRdb table, and some are missing; sequencing was by immunoSEQ multiplex PCR. The D gene and trimming were derived from the DNA, and the V and J assignments and clone size from that table. The sample lists under 300,000 clones; approximately 78% were seen once. Germline lookup yields CDR1 SGHTA and CDR2 FQGTGA. This CDR3 is 16 amino acids long. Losses at the gene ends were 0 bases for V and 10 bases for J; bases not matched to a gene: 11. This specimen belongs to a study of blood T cell repertoires in COVID-19. For the study at large: Samples of COVID-19 (acute and convalescent) were obtained from the United States, Italy and Spain. PBMCs, B-cell-depleted T cells, or T cells provided the cDNA or gDNA that made up the material.

The chain couples TRBV7-3 to TRBJ2-1, with 8 bases matching TRBD2. This receptor was taken from a woman in her fifties or sixties with active or convalescent COVID-19. Sequenced sample: peripheral blood. The CDR3: CASSLTPGLAGGEQFF. The CDR3, as DNA: TGTGCCAGCAGCTTAACCCCAGGGCTTGCGGGGGGCGAGCAGTTCTTC.